What follows describes a single TCR beta chain. Antigen specificity is unknown. Systemic immunosuppression or a history of autoimmune disease excluded patients. Blood was sampled at baseline, cycle 4 day 1, and cycle 7 day 1. The data originate from a study of OX40 agonist ivuxolimab in advanced cancers. In the study overall: Among those treated, three patients had partial responses, one with hepatocellular carcinoma and two with cutaneous melanoma.

Study-level points and caveats: Clonal expansion was seen in CD4+ and CD8+ blood T cells by week 6 at 0.1 to 3.0 mg/kg.

There are 15 residues in the CDR3. V gave up 2 bases and J gave up 3 bases, with 14 bases separating them. Germline lookup yields CDR1 SGHNT and CDR2 YYREEE (reference sequence). Assay: immunoSEQ multiplex PCR; the TCRdb copy retains only in-frame clones and omits some. The sample yields 35,000 to 40,000 clones, around four fifths seen once. Here the sequenced sample was CD4+ or CD8+ T cells sorted from blood, taken in a trial of the OX40 agonist ivuxolimab. This sequence was found in an adult with an advanced solid tumor such as melanoma, head and neck, liver or kidney cancer. The V call is TRBV5-4, the J call TRBJ1-2; D is perhaps TRBD1 (6 bases). The CDR3 loop reads CASSLLRGLDYGYTF. CDR3 DNA sequence: TGTGCCAGCAGCTTATTACGGGGGCTGGACTATGGCTACACCTTC.